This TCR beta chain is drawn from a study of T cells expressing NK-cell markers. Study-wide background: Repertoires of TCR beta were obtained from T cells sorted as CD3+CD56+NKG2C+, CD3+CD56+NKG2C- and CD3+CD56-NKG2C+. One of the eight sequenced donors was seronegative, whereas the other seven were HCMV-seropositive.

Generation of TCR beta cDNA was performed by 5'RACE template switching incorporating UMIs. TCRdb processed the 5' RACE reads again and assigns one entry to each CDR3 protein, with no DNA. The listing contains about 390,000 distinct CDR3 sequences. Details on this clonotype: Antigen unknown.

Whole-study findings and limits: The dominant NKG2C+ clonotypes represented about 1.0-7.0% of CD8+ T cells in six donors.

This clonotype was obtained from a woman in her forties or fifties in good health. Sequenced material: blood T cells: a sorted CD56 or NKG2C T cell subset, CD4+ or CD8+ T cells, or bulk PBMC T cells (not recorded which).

CDR3 amino acids: CATSESDRRYNEQFF. The chain has TRBV24-1 and TRBJ2-1; TCRdb's D call, TRBD1, is unchecked because there is no DNA. Germline CDR1 reads KGHDR; CDR2 reads SFDVKD. The CDR3 runs 15 residues.